The 28 T cell receptor beta chains below were found in one sample sequenced in a study of blood T cells in healthy people across ages. A second 7 to 11 cycle PCR used barcoded and J-beta primers. TCRdb re-called the 5' RACE reads with MiXCR, one entry per CDR3 protein. The sample includes about 670,000 distinct CDR3 sequences, approximately 52% of them seen just once. The specimen sequenced was blood. The receptors here all came from a woman aged 80 or older in good health.

The rearrangement links TRBV29-1 to TRBJ2-4; 13 bases align to TRBD2. CDR3 length equals 21 residues. The germline V gene encodes CDR1 SQVTM and CDR2 ANQGSEA. The V segment lost 4 bases and the J segment 0 bases; nucleotides outside the gene matches: 18. Here the CDR3 reads CSVGELGQGGLAGIAKNIQYF. In nucleotides, the CDR3 is TGCAGCGTTGGAGAACTGGGACAGGGGGGACTAGCGGGGATAGCCAAAAACATTCAGTACTTC. The full variable domain, completed using reference TRBV29-1 and TRBJ2-4, is SAVISQKPSRDICQRGTSLTIQCQVDSQVTMMFWYRQQPGQSLTLIATANQGSEATYESGFVIDKFPISRPNLTFSTLTVSNMSPEDSSIYLCSVGELGQGGLAGIAKNIQYFGAGTRLSVL.

The chain has TRBV7-9 and TRBJ1-2; 12 bases are a match to TRBD1. V dropped 0 bases and J dropped 4; count of bases not matched to a gene: 12. This CDR3 contains 19 residues. Per germline, CDR1 SEHNR and CDR2 FQNEAQ (reference sequence). In DNA, the CDR3 is TGTGCCAGCAGCTTAGCTGGGGGACAGGGGGCCTCCGGGGGCTATGGCTACACCTTC. Translated, it gives CASSLAGGQGASGGYGYTF.

This clonotype was seen repeatedly, ten times or more. A junction boundary mismatches the germline segment, possibly from a read error. This chain uses TRBV4-1 with TRBJ1-4; possible D gene TRBD1, 5 bases. The CDR3 is 16 amino acids. Germline V gene sequence: CDR1 MGHRA, CDR2 YSYEKL. The chain's CDR3 is CASNQRGASANEKLFF. The CDR3 DNA reads TGCGCCAGCAACCAACGGGGCGCGAGTGCTAATGAAAAACTGTTTTTT.

Concerning this clonotype: Just one base apart from a much larger clone, this may be a read error. The J gene is TRBJ2-3, the V gene TRBV20-1; D is undetermined. Germline V gives CDR1 DFQATT, CDR2 SNEGSKA (reference sequence). Trimming took 3 bases from V and 6 from J, leaving 16 bases between them. The CDR3 runs to 14 residues. The CDR3 DNA reads as TGCAGTGCTAGGGCTAGATTTGTTCCGGATACGCAGTATTTT. Translated: CSARARFVPDTQYF.

The genes are TRBV9 and TRBJ1-2; TRBD1 matches at 7 bases. Germline V lookup: CDR1 SGDLS, CDR2 YYNGEE. This CDR3 contains 15 residues. J gave up 2 bases and V 3 bases, and 7 bases lay outside the gene matches. The CDR3 loop is CASSAYTQGNYGYTF. The CDR3 DNA follows: TGTGCCAGCAGCGCTTATACACAGGGGAACTATGGCTACACCTTC. The full variable domain, rest sourced from reference TRBV9 and TRBJ1-2, is DSGVTQTPKHLITATGQRVTLRCSPRSGDLSVYWYQQSLDQGLQFLIQYYNGEERAKGNILERFSAQQFPDLHSELNLSSLELGDSALYFCASSAYTQGNYGYTFGSGTRLTVV.

The gene calls are TRBV2 and TRBJ2-7; a weak D match, TRBD2 (5 bases). The DNA end is more similar to TRBJ2-4, so the J call may be wrong. Looked up from germline, CDR1 is SNHLY and CDR2 is FYNNEI. The CDR3 has 14 amino acids. DNA for the CDR3: TGTGCCAGCGCCGACAAGCGATTGAGGGACATTCAGTACTTC. Translated: CASADKRLRDIQYF.

This clonotype was recorded at least ten times. The chain employs TRBV5-7 and TRBJ2-7; D unclear. Being an ORF, TRBV5-7 has a function that is uncertain. This CDR3 contains 15 residues. The ends were cut back, 7 bases at V and 1 base at J, with 18 bases in the middle. The CDR3 spells CASHAIGSTSYEQYF. The CDR3 bases are TGTGCCAGCCATGCAATCGGGTCGACGTCCTACGAGCAGTACTTC.

This clonotype was seen at least ten times. The V and J genes are TRBV4-1 and TRBJ2-7, with D possibly matching TRBD2 (6 bases). Germline loops: CDR1 MGHRA, CDR2 YSYEKL. The CDR3 spans 15 residues. With 1 base removed from V and 1 base from J, the gap between germline ends came to 11 bases. CDR3 nucleotides: TGCGCCAGCAGCCAAGCCGGGGGTGGATCCTACGAGCAGTACTTC. This codes for CASSQAGGGSYEQYF.

The J gene is TRBJ2-7, the V gene TRBV9, with a possible D match to TRBD1 (6 bases). Germline CDR1 SGDLS, CDR2 YYNGEE. Trimming removed 5 bases at V and 5 bases at J, with 17 bases between. This CDR3 comprises 14 residues. The CDR3 bases are TGTGCCAGCAGTTCCTCCGGGACAATCAACGAGCAGTACTTC. Protein: CASSSSGTINEQYF.

Remarks on this clonotype: A much more abundant neighbour one base away suggests this may be a read error. The chain carries TRBV7-3 and TRBJ1-1, with D perhaps TRBD1 (6 bases). CDR1 and CDR2 (germline): SGHTA, FQGTGA. The CDR3 is 14 amino acids. The CDR3 reads CASSSGTINTKAFF. The CDR3 DNA follows: TGTGCCAGCAGTTCCGGGACAATAAACACTAAAGCTTTCTTT.

This clonotype was seen many times. The chain couples TRBV4-2 to TRBJ2-7; D is unresolved. The V gene lost 0 bases and the J gene lost 2 bases, with 17 bases spanning the gap. This CDR3 has 17 residues. The V gene's germline CDR1 is LGHNA and CDR2 YNFKEQ. In DNA, the CDR3 is TGTGCCAGCAGCCAAGACACAACGGGTCTCGGTGCCTACGAGCAGTACTTC. This gives the protein CASSQDTTGLGAYEQYF.

This clonotype was counted a single time. The chain carries TRBV6-6 and TRBJ2-4; D might be TRBD2 (6 bases). In germline, CDR1 is MNHNY, CDR2 SVGAGI (reference sequence). This CDR3 spans 16 amino acids. V was shortened by 5 bases and J by 8 bases, with 22 bases between the two germline ends. The CDR3 DNA reads TGTGCCAGCAGTGGCCCGGGAGACGTAGGAAGTTACATTCAGTACTTC. Protein product: CASSGPGDVGSYIQYF.

For this clonotype: An end of the junction differs from the germline gene, which may be a read error. The CDR3 loop reads CASSYGGSGTGTQYF. CDR3 DNA sequence: TGTGCCAGCAGTTACGGCGGGTCTGGCACAGGTACGCAGTATTTT. The V and J genes are TRBV6-2 or TRBV6-3 and TRBJ2-3, with D perhaps given as TRBD1 or TRBD2 (5 bases each). Germline assignment: CDR1 MNHEY and CDR2 SVGEGT. This CDR3 has 15 residues.

This clonotype was detected many times. CDR3 in amino acids: CASGQGATDTQYF. CDR3 sequence (DNA): TGTGCCAGCGGTCAGGGGGCCACAGATACGCAGTATTTT. The chain links TRBV12-3 or TRBV12-4 to TRBJ2-3; 8 bases map to TRBD1. The V and J ends lost 8 bases and 2 bases, in that order; junction bases with no gene match: 3. The CDR3 has 13 amino acids.

This clonotype was observed a single time. The junction differs from germline at one of its ends, possibly a read error. V is TRBV27 and J is TRBJ1-1; D possibly corresponds to TRBD1 (5 bases). Germline lookup yields CDR1 MNHEY and CDR2 SMNVEV (reference sequence). The CDR3 is 15 amino acids. The CDR3 nucleotides read TGTGCCAACAGTCCCTGGGGGAGGGTGGACACTGAAGCTTTCTTT. Its translation: CANSPWGRVDTEAFF.

The gene calls are TRBV27 and TRBJ1-1; 8 nucleotides line up with TRBD1. Germline values: CDR1 MNHEY, CDR2 SMNVEV (reference sequence). CDR3 length equals 17 residues. V gave up 4 bases and J gave up 5 bases; unmatched junction bases: 15. In nucleotides, the CDR3 is TGTGCCAGCAGTTACCTCGGTCATTCAGGGGGCGCGACTGAAGCTTTCTTT. It yields the protein CASSYLGHSGGATEAFF.

This clonotype was detected only a few times. The gene calls are TRBV10-3 and TRBJ2-1; possibly TRBD2 for D (5 bases). The CDR3 extends over 13 amino acids. Deletions cut 5 bases from V and 5 bases from J, with 10 bases between. CDR1 and CDR2 (germline): ENHRY, SYGVKD. This CDR3 is CAISSRGDNEQFF. The CDR3 region has the DNA TGTGCCATCAGTAGCCGGGGAGACAATGAGCAGTTCTTC.

The chain employs TRBV20-1 and TRBJ2-1; 8 nucleotides agree with TRBD2. This CDR3 contains 15 residues. V shed 6 bases, J shed 5 bases, and the junction held 12 bases outside the gene matches. CDR1 is DFQATT, CDR2 SNEGSKA, per germline (reference sequence). CDR3 protein: CSAPGQGGGHNEQFF. CDR3 nucleotides: TGCAGTGCCCCGGGGCAGGGCGGGGGGCACAATGAGCAGTTCTTC.

This clonotype appeared a few times. V usage is TRBV3-1 and J usage is TRBJ2-3, with 12 bases fitting TRBD2. This CDR3 contains 14 residues. Germline trimming cut 0 bases from V and 8 bases from J; bases unmatched to any gene: 0. Germline V gene lookup returns CDR1 LGHDT and CDR2 YNNKEL (reference sequence). CDR3 sequence (DNA): TGTGCCAGCAGCCAAGAACTAGCGGGAGGTACGCAGTATTTT. Translating gives CASSQELAGGTQYF.

Here the CDR3 reads CASSLAGRARETQYF. CDR3 nucleotide sequence: TGTGCCAGCAGCTTGGCCGGGAGGGCCAGGGAGACCCAGTACTTC. V usage is TRBV7-3 and J usage is TRBJ2-4, with TRBD2 identical over 8 bases. The end of the DNA is better explained by TRBJ2-5, so the J call may be wrong. Germline lookup yields CDR1 SGHTA and CDR2 FQGTGA. The CDR3 has 15 residues.

Comments on this clonotype: Germline and junction disagree at one end, which may indicate a read error. The V gene is TRBV10-3, the J gene TRBJ1-4; D not certain. Germline assignment: CDR1 ENHRY and CDR2 SYGVKD. The CDR3 is made up of 14 amino acids. The DNA of the CDR3 is TGTGCCACTACGGAGGGTACAACTAATGAAGAACTGTTTTTT. This codes for CATTEGTTNEELFF.

This clonotype was detected ten times or more. V and J are TRBV5-1 and TRBJ2-5, with 9 bases aligning to TRBD2. Germline lookup yields CDR1 SGHRS and CDR2 YFSETQ. V was pared by 7 bases and J by 2 bases, with 12 bases of the junction left unmatched. The CDR3 is 16 amino acids. The chain's CDR3 is CASSGLAGGRQETQYF. The DNA for the CDR3 is TGCGCCAGCTCAGGCCTGGCGGGGGGGCGTCAAGAGACCCAGTACTTC.

In its sample, this clonotype was seen once. A much larger clone differs by one base, so this may be a read error. This chain connects TRBV28 to TRBJ2-5; 7 bases are a match to TRBD1. The end of the DNA aligns better with TRBJ2-7, so the J call may be wrong. Germline V CDR1 and CDR2: MDHEN, SYDVKM. The CDR3 runs to 16 residues. CDR3 protein: CASSLYWGQPPYEQYF. CDR3 DNA: TGTGCCAGCAGTTTATACTGGGGACAGCCCCCCTACGAGCAGTACTTC.

The CDR3: CSVEDGGYEQYF. CDR3 DNA sequence: TGCAGCGTTGAAGATGGAGGCTACGAGCAGTACTTC. The gene calls are TRBV29-1 and TRBJ2-7; maybe TRBD2 (5 bases). CDR1 SQVTM and CDR2 ANQGSEA come from the germline V gene. V was trimmed by 0 bases and J by 3 bases, leaving 6 bases between them. The CDR3 extends over 12 amino acids.

This clonotype appeared many times. The chain couples TRBV20-1 to TRBJ1-1; 7 bases match TRBD1. This CDR3 spans 18 amino acids. From germline, CDR1 is DFQATT and CDR2 SNEGSKA (reference sequence). Germline trimming cut 1 base from V and 0 bases from J; bases unmatched to any gene: 14. CDR3 DNA sequence: TGCAGTGCTAGAGTTGGGGGCCAGAGACAGGGATTGAACACTGAAGCTTTCTTT. It yields the protein CSARVGGQRQGLNTEAFF.

This clonotype was seen many times. The rearrangement links TRBV6-5 to TRBJ2-1; possibly TRBD1 or TRBD2 for D (5 bases each). The germline V and J ends were trimmed by 5 bases and 7 bases, with 12 bases remaining between them. The CDR3 has 13 amino acids. In germline, CDR1 is MNHEY, CDR2 SVGAGI. Here the CDR3 reads CASSPGTINEQFF. CDR3 DNA: TGTGCCAGCAGTCCCGGGACCATAAATGAGCAGTTCTTC.

This sequence joins TRBV5-1 and TRBJ2-2; D is possibly TRBD1 or TRBD2 (5 bases each). Germline-derived CDR1 and CDR2 are SGHRS and YFSETQ. This CDR3 has 14 amino acids. The germline V and J ends were trimmed by 7 bases and 4 bases, with 14 bases remaining between them. The CDR3 region has the DNA TGCGCCAGCCGGCCAAGTGGGACCACCGGGGAGCTGTTTTTT. This sequence encodes CASRPSGTTGELFF. The variable domain in full, completed from reference TRBV5-1 and TRBJ2-2, reads KAGVTQTPRYLIKTRGQQVTLSCSPISGHRSVSWYQQTPGQGLQFLFEYFSETQRNKGNFPGRFSGRQFSNSRSEMNVSTLELGDSALYLCASRPSGTTGELFFGEGSRLTVL.

This clonotype was observed at least ten times. The J gene is TRBJ2-1, the V gene TRBV5-1, with D unresolved. The V and J ends lost 3 bases and 7 bases respectively, with 8 bases between them. Germline loops: CDR1 SGHRS, CDR2 YFSETQ. The CDR3 covers 12 residues. The CDR3, as DNA: TGCGCCAGCAGCTACTTAGCAAATGAGCAGTTCTTC. Translated: CASSYLANEQFF. Based on the CDR3 plus reference TRBV5-1 and TRBJ2-1, the full variable domain is KAGVTQTPRYLIKTRGQQVTLSCSPISGHRSVSWYQQTPGQGLQFLFEYFSETQRNKGNFPGRFSGRQFSNSRSEMNVSTLELGDSALYLCASSYLANEQFFGPGTRLTVL.